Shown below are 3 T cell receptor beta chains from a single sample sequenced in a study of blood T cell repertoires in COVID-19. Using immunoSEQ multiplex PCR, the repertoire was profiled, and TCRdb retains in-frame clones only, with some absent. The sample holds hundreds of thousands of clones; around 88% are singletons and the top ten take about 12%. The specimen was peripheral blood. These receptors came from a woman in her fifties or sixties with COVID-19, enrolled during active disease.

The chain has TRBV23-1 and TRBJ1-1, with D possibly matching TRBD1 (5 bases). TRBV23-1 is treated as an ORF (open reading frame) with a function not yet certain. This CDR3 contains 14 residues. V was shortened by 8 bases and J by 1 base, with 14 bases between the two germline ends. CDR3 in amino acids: CASPNRGANTEAFF. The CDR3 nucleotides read TGCGCCAGCCCGAATAGGGGCGCGAACACTGAAGCTTTCTTT.

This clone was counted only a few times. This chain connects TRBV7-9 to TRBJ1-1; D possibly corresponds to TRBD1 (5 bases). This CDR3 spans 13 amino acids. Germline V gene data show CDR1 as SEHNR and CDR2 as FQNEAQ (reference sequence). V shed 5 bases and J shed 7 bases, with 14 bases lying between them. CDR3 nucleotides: TGTGCCAGCAGCCCCTCGTGGGGCGATGAAGCTTTCTTT. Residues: CASSPSWGDEAFF.

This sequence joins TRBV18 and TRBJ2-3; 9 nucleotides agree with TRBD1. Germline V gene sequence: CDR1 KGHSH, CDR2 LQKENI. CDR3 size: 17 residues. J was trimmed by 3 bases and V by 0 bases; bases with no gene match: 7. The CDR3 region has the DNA TGTGCCAGCTCACCACCGATCCGGACAGGGGTTACAGATACGCAGTATTTT. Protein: CASSPPIRTGVTDTQYF.